Below are 3 T cell receptor beta chains sequenced from a single sample in a study of early T cells in non-severe SARS-CoV-2 infection. Using its own MiXCR run on the 5' RACE reads, TCRdb lists one record per CDR3 protein. Among under 45,000 distinct CDR3 sequences listed, approximately 8% were seen once. The material sequenced was whole blood, taken at baseline. These receptors were collected from an adult who was a healthcare worker with PCR-confirmed SARS-CoV-2 infection or an uninfected control (not recorded which).

The sample holds many counts of this clonotype. The J gene is TRBJ2-6, the V gene TRBV7-6; D remains ambiguous. V lost 2 bases, J lost 6 bases, and 5 bases lay in between. CDR3 length: 13 amino acids. Germline V gene sequence: CDR1 SGHVS, CDR2 FNYEAQ. CDR3 coding DNA: TGTGCCAGCAGCTTATTAGAGGCCAACGTCCTGACTTTC. It translates to CASSLLEANVLTF. The full variable domain, completed using reference TRBV7-6 and TRBJ2-6, is GAGVSQSPRYKVTKRGQDVALRCDPISGHVSLYWYRQALGQGPEFLTYFNYEAQQDKSGLPNDRFSAERPEGSISTLTIQRTEQRDSAMYRCASSLLEANVLTFGAGSRLTVL.

This sequence joins TRBV20-1 and TRBJ2-4; TRBD1 is a possible D gene (6 bases). Per germline, CDR1 DFQATT and CDR2 SNEGSKA (reference sequence). The V and J ends lost 6 bases and 0 bases respectively, with 15 bases between them. This CDR3 region has 15 residues. Here the CDR3 DNA reads TGCAGTGCCCAGTCGGACAGCTTAGCCAAAAACATTCAGTACTTC. The encoded protein is CSAQSDSLAKNIQYF.

With regard to this clonotype: Relative to the germline gene, one junction end is altered; a read error may explain this. This chain links TRBV11-2 with TRBJ2-1; 14 bases agree with TRBD2. CDR1 is SGHAT and CDR2 is FQNNGV in the germline V gene. CDR3 length: 23 residues. The CDR3 DNA reads as TGTGCCAGCAGCTTGCCGCCCCCTTATTTGGGACTAGCGGGGGCCACCTCCTACAATGAGCAGTTCTTT. Translating gives CASSLPPPYLGLAGATSYNEQFF.